This T cell receptor beta chain was profiled in a study of blood T cells in healthy people across ages. Using a J-beta primer mix together with a sample-barcoded 5' primer, a second PCR was run for roughly 6 to 11 cycles. TCRdb redid the calling of the 5' RACE reads with MiXCR, one entry per CDR3 protein. The profile shows about 1.6 million distinct CDR3 sequences, about 35% of them singletons. Per germline, CDR1 SGHRS and CDR2 YFSETQ. The CDR3 extends over 17 amino acids. The sequenced sample was blood. The TCR was taken from a woman aged 25 to 39 in good health. This chain links TRBV5-1 with TRBJ2-5, with D possibly TRBD1 on 5 matching bases. The DNA end is more similar to TRBJ2-1, so the J call may be wrong. DNA of the CDR3: TGCGCCAGCAGCTTGGCCACCTCGACAGTTACTTACAATGAGCAGTTCTTC. Protein product: CASSLATSTVTYNEQFF.